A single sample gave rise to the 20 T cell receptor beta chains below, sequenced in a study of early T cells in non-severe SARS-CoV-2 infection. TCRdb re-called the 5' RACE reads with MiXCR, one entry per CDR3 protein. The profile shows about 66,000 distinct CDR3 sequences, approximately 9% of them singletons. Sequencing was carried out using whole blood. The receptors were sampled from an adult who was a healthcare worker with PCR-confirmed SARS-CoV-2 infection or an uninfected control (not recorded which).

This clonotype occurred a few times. The CDR3 sequence: CASSQDLTPNAYTQYF. Here the CDR3 DNA reads TGTGCCAGCAGCCAAGATTTAACACCGAATGCCTATACGCAGTATTTT. V usage is TRBV4-2 and J usage is TRBJ2-3; no clear D. The CDR3 contains 16 residues. Germline V CDR1 and CDR2: LGHNA, YNFKEQ. Between the trimmed V and J ends, which lost 0 bases and 7 bases, there was a span of 17 bases.

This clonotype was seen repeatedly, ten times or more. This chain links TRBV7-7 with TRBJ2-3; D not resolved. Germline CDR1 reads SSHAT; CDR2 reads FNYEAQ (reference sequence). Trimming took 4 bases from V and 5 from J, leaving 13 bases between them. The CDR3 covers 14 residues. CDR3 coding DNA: TGTGCCAGCAGCTCGGGTCCTACGGGAGATACGCAGTATTTT. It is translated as CASSSGPTGDTQYF.

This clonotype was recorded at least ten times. The CDR3 DNA reads TGTGCCAGCAGTTACCCCGGGTCACCCCTCCACTTT. Residues: CASSYPGSPLHF. The chain links TRBV6-6 to TRBJ1-6; no definite D call. There are 12 residues in the CDR3. Trimming pared 2 bases from V and 10 bases from J, leaving 6 bases between. From germline, CDR1 is MNHNY and CDR2 SVGAGI (reference sequence).

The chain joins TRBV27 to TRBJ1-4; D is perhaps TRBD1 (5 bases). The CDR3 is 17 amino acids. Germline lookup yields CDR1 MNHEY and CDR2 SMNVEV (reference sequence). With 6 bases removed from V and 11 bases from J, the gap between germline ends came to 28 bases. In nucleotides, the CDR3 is TGTGCCAGCAGCACGGGGGATGGGGGAGGGAAGAGGGGTAAACTGTTTTTT. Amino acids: CASSTGDGGGKRGKLFF. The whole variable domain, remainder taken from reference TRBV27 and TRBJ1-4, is EAQVTQNPRYLITVTGKKLTVTCSQNMNHEYMSWYRQDPGLGLRQIYYSMNVEVTDKGDVPEGYKVSRKEKRNFPLILESPSPNQTSLYFCASSTGDGGGKRGKLFFGSGTQLSVL.

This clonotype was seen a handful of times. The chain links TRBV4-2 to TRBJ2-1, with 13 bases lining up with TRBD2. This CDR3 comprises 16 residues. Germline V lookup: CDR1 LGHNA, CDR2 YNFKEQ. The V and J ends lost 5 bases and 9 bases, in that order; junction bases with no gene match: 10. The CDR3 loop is CASSTGTSGKLVEQFF. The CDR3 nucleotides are TGTGCCAGCAGCACCGGGACTAGCGGGAAGCTGGTTGAGCAGTTCTTC.

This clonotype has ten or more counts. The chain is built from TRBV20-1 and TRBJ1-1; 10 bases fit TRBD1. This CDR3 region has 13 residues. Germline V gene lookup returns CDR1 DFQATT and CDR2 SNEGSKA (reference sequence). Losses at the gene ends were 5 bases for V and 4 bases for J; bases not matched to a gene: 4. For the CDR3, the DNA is TGCAGTGCTCACGGACAGGGGGGCACTGAAGCTTTCTTT. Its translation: CSAHGQGGTEAFF.

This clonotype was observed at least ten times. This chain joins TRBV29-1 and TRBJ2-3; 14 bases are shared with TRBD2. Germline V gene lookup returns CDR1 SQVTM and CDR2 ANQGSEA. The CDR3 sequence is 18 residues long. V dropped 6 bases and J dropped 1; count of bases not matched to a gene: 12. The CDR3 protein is CSVGKGTSGSTGTDTQYF. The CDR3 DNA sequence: TGCAGCGTGGGAAAAGGGACTAGCGGGAGTACGGGCACAGATACGCAGTATTTT.

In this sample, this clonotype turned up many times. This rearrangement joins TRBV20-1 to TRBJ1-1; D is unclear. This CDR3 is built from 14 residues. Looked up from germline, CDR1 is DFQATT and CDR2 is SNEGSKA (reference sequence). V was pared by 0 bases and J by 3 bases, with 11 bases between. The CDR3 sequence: CSARDWERDTEAFF. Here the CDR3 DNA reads TGCAGTGCTAGAGATTGGGAGAGGGACACTGAAGCTTTCTTT.

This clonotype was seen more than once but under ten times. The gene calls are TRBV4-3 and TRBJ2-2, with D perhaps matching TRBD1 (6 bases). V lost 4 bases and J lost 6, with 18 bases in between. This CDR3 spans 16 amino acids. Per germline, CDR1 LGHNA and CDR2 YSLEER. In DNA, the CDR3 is TGCGCCAGCAGCCCAACGTACCGCAGGGGCGCCGGGGAGCTGTTTTTT. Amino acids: CASSPTYRRGAGELFF.

The CDR3 protein is CASSDLGLREWNEQFF. For the CDR3, the DNA is TGCGCCAGCAGTGATCTTGGGTTGCGGGAGTGGAATGAGCAGTTCTTC. The chain carries TRBV10-1 and TRBJ2-1, with 7 nucleotides matching TRBD2. The germline V gene encodes CDR1 WNHNN and CDR2 SYGVQD (reference sequence). V was clipped by 3 bases and J by 7 bases; unmatched bases: 12. The length of the CDR3 is 16 residues.

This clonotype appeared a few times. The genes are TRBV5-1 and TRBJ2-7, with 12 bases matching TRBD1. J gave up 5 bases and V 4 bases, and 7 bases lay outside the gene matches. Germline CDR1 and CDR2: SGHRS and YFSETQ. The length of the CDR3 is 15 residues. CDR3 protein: CASSASGTGGDEQYF. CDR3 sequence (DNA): TGCGCCAGCAGCGCCTCCGGGACAGGGGGCGACGAGCAGTACTTC.

The CDR3 here is CASSSVASNEQFF. The CDR3 coding sequence is TGTGCCAGCAGTTCGGTAGCGAGCAATGAGCAGTTCTTC. The rearrangement joins TRBV6-2 or TRBV6-3 to TRBJ2-1, with D perhaps TRBD2 (5 bases). V gave up 4 bases and J gave up 6 bases, with 10 bases separating them. The CDR3 has 13 amino acids. Looked up from germline, CDR1 is MNHEY and CDR2 is SVGEGT.

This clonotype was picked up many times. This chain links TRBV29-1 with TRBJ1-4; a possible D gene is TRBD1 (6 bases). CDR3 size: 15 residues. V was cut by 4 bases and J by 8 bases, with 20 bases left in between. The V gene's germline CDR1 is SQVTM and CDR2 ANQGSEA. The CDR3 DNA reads TGCAGCGTTGTTTCCGGGGGCGGGGTAGGCGAAAAACTGTTTTTT. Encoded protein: CSVVSGGGVGEKLFF.

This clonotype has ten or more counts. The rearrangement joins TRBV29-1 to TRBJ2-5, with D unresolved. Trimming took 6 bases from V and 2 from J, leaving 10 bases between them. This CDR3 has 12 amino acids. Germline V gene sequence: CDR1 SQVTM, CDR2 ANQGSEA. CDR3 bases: TGCAGCGTGCTAGACGGACAAGAGACCCAGTACTTC. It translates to CSVLDGQETQYF.

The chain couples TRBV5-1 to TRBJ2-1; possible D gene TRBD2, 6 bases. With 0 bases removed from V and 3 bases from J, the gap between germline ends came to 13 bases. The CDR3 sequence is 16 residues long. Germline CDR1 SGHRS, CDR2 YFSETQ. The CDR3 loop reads CASSLAGGAGYNEQFF. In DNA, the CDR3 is TGCGCCAGCAGCTTGGCGGGCGGGGCAGGCTACAATGAGCAGTTCTTC.

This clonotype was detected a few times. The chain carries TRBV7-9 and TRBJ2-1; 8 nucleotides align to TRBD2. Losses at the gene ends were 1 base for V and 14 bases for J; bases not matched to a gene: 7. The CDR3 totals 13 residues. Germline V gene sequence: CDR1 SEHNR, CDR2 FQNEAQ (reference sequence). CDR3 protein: CASSLDPAGDEFF. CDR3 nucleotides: TGTGCCAGCAGCTTAGATCCAGCGGGAGATGAGTTCTTC.

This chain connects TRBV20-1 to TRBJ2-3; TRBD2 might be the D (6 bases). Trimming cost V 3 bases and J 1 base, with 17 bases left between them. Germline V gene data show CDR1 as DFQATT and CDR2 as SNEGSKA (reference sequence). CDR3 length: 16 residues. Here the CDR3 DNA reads TGCAGTGCTAGGACCCTACGCGGGATGGGCACAGATACGCAGTATTTT. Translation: CSARTLRGMGTDTQYF.

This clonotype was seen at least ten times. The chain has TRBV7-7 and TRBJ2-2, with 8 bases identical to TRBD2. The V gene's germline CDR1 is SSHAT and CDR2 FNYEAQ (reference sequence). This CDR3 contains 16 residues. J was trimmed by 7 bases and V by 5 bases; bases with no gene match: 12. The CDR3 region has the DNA TGTGCCAGCAGCCGTAGCGGGATAGTTTTGGGCGGGGAGCTGTTTTTT. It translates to CASSRSGIVLGGELFF.

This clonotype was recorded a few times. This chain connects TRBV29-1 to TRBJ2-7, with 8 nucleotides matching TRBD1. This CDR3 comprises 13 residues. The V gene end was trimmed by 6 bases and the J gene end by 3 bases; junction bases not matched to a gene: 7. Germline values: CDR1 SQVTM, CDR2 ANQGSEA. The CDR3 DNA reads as TGCAGCGTCCCTGACAGGGGAGGCTACGAGCAGTACTTC. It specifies CSVPDRGGYEQYF.

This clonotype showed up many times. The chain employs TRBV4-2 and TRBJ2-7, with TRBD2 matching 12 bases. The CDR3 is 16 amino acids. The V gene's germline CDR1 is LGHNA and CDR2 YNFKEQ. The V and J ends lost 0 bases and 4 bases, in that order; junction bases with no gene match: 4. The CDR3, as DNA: TGTGCCAGCAGCCAAGAGTCTAGCGGGAGGGTGTACGAGCAGTACTTC. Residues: CASSQESSGRVYEQYF.